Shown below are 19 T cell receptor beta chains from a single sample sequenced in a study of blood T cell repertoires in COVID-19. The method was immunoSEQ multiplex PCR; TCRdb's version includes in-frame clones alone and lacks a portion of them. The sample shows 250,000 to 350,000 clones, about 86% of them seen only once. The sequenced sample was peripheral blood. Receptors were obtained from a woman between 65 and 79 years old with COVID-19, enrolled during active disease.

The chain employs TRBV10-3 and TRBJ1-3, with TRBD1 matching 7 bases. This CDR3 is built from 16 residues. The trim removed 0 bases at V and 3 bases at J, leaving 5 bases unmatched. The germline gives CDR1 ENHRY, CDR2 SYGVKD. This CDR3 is CAISESTGSDGNTIYF. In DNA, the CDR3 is TGTGCCATCAGTGAGTCGACAGGGTCGGATGGAAACACCATATATTTT.

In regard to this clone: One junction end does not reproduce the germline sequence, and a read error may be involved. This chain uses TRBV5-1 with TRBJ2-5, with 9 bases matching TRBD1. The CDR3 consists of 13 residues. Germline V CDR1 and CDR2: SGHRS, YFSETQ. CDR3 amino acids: CASSVDRGEAQYF. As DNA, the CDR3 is TGCGCCAGCAGTGTGGACAGGGGAGAGGCCCAGTACTTC.

This chain's CDR3 is CATSDLRGPETQYF. CDR3 bases: TGTGCCACCAGTGATTTGAGGGGGCCAGAGACCCAGTACTTC. The chain combines TRBV24-1 with TRBJ2-5; 7 bases match TRBD1. V shed 0 bases and J 4 bases; nucleotides not matched to a gene: 1. CDR3 length: 14 residues. CDR1 is KGHDR, CDR2 SFDVKD, per germline.

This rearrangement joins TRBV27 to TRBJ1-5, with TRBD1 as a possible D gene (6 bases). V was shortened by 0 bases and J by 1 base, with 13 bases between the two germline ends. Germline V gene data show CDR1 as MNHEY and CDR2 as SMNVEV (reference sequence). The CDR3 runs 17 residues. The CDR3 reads CASSLSRAGASNQPQHF. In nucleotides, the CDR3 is TGTGCCAGCAGTTTATCGAGGGCAGGGGCCAGCAATCAGCCCCAGCATTTT.

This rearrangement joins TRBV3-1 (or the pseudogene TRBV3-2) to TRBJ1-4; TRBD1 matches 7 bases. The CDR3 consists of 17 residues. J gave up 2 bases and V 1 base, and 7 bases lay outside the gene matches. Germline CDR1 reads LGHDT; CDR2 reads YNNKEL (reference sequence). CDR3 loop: CASSQAWDSWTNEKLFF. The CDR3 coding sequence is TGTGCCAGCAGCCAAGCCTGGGACAGCTGGACTAATGAAAAACTGTTTTTT.

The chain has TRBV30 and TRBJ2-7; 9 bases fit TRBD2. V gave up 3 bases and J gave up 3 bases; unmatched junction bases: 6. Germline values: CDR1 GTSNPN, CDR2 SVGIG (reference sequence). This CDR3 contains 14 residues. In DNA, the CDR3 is TGTGCCTGGAGGGCAGCGGGGGGAATCTACGAGCAGTACTTC. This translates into CAWRAAGGIYEQYF.

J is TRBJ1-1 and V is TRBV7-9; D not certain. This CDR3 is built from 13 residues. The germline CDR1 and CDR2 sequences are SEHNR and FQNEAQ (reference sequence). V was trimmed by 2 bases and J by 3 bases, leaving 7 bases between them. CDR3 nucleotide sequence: TGTGCCAGCAGCTTATTTGAGCACACTGAAGCTTTCTTT. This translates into CASSLFEHTEAFF. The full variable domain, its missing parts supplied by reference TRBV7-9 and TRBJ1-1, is DTGVSQNPRHKITKRGQNVTFRCDPISEHNRLYWYRQTLGQGPEFLTYFQNEAQLEKSRLLSDRFSAERPKGSFSTLEIQRTEQGDSAMYLCASSLFEHTEAFFGQGTRLTVV.

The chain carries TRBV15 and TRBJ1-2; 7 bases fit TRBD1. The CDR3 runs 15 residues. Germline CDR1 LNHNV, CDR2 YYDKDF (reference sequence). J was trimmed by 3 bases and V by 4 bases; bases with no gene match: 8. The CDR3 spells CATSTGQPGDYGYTF. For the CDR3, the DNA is TGTGCCACCAGCACGGGACAGCCGGGGGACTATGGCTACACCTTC. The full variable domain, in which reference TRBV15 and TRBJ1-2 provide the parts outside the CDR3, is DAMVIQNPRYQVTQFGKPVTLSCSQTLNHNVMYWYQQKSSQAPKLLFHYYDKDFNNEADTPDNFQSRRPNTSFCFLDIRSPGLGDTAMYLCATSTGQPGDYGYTFGSGTRLTVV.

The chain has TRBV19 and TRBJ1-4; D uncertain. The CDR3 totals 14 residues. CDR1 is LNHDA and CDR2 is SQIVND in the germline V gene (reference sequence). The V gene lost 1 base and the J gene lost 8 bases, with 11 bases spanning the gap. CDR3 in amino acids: CASSIASSGEKLFF. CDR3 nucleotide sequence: TGTGCCAGTAGTATAGCGAGCTCCGGGGAAAAACTGTTTTTT.

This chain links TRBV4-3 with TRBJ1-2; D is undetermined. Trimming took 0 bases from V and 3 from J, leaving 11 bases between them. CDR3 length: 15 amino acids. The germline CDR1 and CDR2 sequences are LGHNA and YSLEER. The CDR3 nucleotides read TGCGCCAGCAGCCAAGATCTGTCGGGTTACTATGGCTACACCTTC. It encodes CASSQDLSGYYGYTF.

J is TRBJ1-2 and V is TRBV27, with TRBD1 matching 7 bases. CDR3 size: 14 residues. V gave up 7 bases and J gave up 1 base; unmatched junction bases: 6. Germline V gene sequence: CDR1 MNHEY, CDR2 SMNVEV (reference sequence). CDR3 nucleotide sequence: TGTGCCAGCAAAGGGACAGTGCTTAACTATGGCTACACCTTC. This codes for CASKGTVLNYGYTF.

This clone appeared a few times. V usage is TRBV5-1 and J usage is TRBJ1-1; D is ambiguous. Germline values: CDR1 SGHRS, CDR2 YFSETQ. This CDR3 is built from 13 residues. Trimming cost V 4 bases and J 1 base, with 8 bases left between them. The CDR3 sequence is CASSPDKNTEAFF. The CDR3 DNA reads TGCGCCAGCAGCCCTGACAAGAACACTGAAGCTTTCTTT.

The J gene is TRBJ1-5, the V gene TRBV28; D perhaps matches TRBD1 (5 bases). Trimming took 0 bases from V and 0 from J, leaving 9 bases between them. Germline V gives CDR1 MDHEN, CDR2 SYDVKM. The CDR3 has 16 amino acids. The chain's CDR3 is CASSLWTVYSNQPQHF. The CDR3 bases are TGTGCCAGCAGTTTATGGACAGTATATAGCAATCAGCCCCAGCATTTT.

DNA of the CDR3: TGTGCCAGCAGTTTATCGGTGGGGGACAGGGGGCACGGCTACACCTTC. Residues: CASSLSVGDRGHGYTF. The J gene is TRBJ1-2, the V gene TRBV27; TRBD1 agrees at 12 bases. Germline assignment: CDR1 MNHEY and CDR2 SMNVEV (reference sequence). Trimming removed 0 bases from V and 8 bases from J; junction bases left unmatched: 7. The CDR3 runs to 16 residues.

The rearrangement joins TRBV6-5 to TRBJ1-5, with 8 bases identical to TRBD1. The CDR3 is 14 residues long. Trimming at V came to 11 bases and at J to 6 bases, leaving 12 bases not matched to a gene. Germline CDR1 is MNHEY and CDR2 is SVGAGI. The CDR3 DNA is TGTGCCTCCCTGGACAGGGTCGGGTTTCAGCCCCAGCATTTT. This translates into CASLDRVGFQPQHF.

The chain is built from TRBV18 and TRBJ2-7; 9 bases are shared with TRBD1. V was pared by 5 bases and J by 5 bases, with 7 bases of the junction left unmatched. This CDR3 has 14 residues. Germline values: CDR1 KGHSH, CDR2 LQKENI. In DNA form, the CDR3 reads TGTGCCAGCTCAGGGGGACAGGGTTACAACGAGCAGTACTTC. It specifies CASSGGQGYNEQYF. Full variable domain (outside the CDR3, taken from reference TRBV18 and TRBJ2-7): NAGVMQNPRHLVRRRGQEARLRCSPMKGHSHVYWYRQLPEEGLKFMVYLQKENIIDESGMPKERFSAEFPKEGPSILRIQQVVRGDSAAYFCASSGGQGYNEQYFGPGTRLTVT.

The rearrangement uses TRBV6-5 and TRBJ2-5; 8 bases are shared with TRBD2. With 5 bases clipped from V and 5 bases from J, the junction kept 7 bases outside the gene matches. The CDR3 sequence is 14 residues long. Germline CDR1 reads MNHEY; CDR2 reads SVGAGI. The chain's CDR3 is CASSRGGAGETQYF. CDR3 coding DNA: TGTGCCAGCAGTCGGGGGGGGGCCGGTGAGACCCAGTACTTC.

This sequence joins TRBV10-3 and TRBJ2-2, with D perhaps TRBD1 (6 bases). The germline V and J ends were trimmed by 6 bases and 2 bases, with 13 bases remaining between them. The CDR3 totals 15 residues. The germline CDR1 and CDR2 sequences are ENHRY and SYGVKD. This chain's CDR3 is CAIRTGTLNTGELFF. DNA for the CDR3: TGTGCCATCAGGACAGGCACTCTTAACACCGGGGAGCTGTTTTTT.

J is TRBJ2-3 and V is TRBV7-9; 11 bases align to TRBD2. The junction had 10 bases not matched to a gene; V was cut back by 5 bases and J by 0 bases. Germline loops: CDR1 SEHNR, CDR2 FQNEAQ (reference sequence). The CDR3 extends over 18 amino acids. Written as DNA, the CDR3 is TGTGCCAGCAGCCCGGTAGCGGGGGGGAAGCTTAGCACAGATACGCAGTATTTT. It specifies CASSPVAGGKLSTDTQYF. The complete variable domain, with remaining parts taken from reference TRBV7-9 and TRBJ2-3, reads DTGVSQNPRHKITKRGQNVTFRCDPISEHNRLYWYRQTLGQGPEFLTYFQNEAQLEKSRLLSDRFSAERPKGSFSTLEIQRTEQGDSAMYLCASSPVAGGKLSTDTQYFGPGTRLTVL.